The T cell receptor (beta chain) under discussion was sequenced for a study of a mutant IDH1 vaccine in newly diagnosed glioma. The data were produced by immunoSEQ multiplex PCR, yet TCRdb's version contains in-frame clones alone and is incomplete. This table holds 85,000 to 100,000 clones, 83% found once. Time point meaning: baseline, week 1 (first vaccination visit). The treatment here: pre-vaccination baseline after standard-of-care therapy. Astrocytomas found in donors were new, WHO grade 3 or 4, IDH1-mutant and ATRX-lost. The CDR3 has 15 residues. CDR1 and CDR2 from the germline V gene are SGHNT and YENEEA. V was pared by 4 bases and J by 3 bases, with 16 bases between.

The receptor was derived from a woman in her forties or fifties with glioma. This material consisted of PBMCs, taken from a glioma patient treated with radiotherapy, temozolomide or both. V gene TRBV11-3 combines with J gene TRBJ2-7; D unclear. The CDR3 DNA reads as TGTGCCAGCAGCTCCTTACCATCCGTGGACTACGAGCAGTACTTC. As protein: CASSSLPSVDYEQYF.